In its sample, the clone carrying this T cell receptor beta chain was seen once. The data stem from a study of blood T cell repertoires in COVID-19. Per the original data handling: Amplified reference gene primers provided the basis for estimating nucleated cell counts. TCRdb's table, derived via immunoSEQ multiplex PCR, lists solely in-frame clones and lacks some. D and trimming were read from the DNA, whereas the V and J calls and clone size are those reported in that table. Of about 180,000 clones listed, 80% to 90% are singletons. The CDR3 sequence is 15 residues long. The V end was cut by 5 bases, the J end by 2 bases, with 12 bases between. Per the germline V gene, CDR1 is SEHNR and CDR2 is FQNEAQ (reference sequence).

The V and J genes are TRBV7-9 and TRBJ1-4; D remains unclear. Sequencing was carried out using peripheral blood. This sequence was found in a man aged 60 to 69 with acute or convalescent COVID-19. CDR3 sequence: CASSAGGGTNEKLFF. The CDR3, as DNA: TGTGCCAGCAGCGCAGGAGGCGGCACTAATGAAAAACTGTTTTTT.